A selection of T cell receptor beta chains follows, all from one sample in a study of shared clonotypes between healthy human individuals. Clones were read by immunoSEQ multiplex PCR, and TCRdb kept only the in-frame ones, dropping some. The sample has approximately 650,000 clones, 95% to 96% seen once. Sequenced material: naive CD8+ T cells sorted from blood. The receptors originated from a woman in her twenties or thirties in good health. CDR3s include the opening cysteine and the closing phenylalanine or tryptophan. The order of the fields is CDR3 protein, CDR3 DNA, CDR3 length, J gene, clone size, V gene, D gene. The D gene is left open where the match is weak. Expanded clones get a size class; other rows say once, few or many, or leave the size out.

CASSAYMGAQAAFF | TGTGCCAGCAGCGCGTACATGGGGGCGCAGGCAGCTTTCTTT | 14 | TRBJ1-1 | once | TRBV7-9 | -
CASSVGGEQFF | TGTGCCAGCAGCGTGGGTGGTGAGCAGTTCTTC | 11 | TRBJ2-1 | - | TRBV7-9 | -
CASSLGTGRENTEAFF | TGCGCCAGCAGCTTAGGGACAGGGCGAGAGAACACTGAAGCTTTCTTT | 16 | TRBJ1-1 | few | TRBV5-1 | TRBD1
CASSHHGTGESQPQHF | TGCGCCAGCAGCCACCACGGGACAGGGGAGAGTCAGCCCCAGCATTTT | 16 | TRBJ1-5 | - | TRBV4-1 | TRBD1
CASSSFGEDQPQHF | TGTGCCAGCAGCTCCTTTGGTGAGGATCAGCCCCAGCATTTT | 14 | TRBJ1-5 | - | TRBV7-9 | -
CASAENTGELFF | TGTGCCAGTGCCGAGAACACCGGGGAGCTGTTTTTT | 12 | TRBJ2-2 | few | TRBV7-9 | -
CASSESGGGSSGEQYF | TGTGCCAGCAGTGAATCCGGAGGGGGATCCTCGGGGGAGCAGTACTTC | 16 | TRBJ2-7 | - | TRBV2 | -
CASSRAGTGNEQYF | TGTGCCAGCAGCCGTGCCGGGACAGGCAACGAGCAGTACTTC | 14 | TRBJ2-7 | - | TRBV7-2 | TRBD1
CASSEAMGAAYEQYF | TGTGCCAGCAGTGAAGCGATGGGGGCAGCCTACGAGCAGTACTTC | 15 | TRBJ2-7 | once | TRBV6-1 | -
CASSLTVSSGLTDTQYF | TGTGCCAGCAGCTTAACAGTCTCAAGCGGACTCACAGATACGCAGTATTTT | 17 | TRBJ2-3 | - | TRBV7-9 | -
CASSSAGDGSYEQYF | TGCGCCAGCAGCTCAGCGGGAGATGGCTCCTACGAGCAGTACTTC | 15 | TRBJ2-7 | - | TRBV5-1 | TRBD2
CASSTSGNEQFF | TGTGCCAGCAGTACTAGCGGCAATGAGCAGTTCTTC | 12 | TRBJ2-1 | - | TRBV27 | TRBD2
CASSLQGETQYF | TGTGCCAGCAGCTTACAAGGAGAGACCCAGTACTTC | 12 | TRBJ2-5 | - | TRBV7-9 | -
CASSGQGSGRFRNQPQHF | TGTGCCAGCAGTGGACAGGGGTCCGGTCGGTTTCGCAATCAGCCCCAGCATTTT | 18 | TRBJ1-5 | - | TRBV28 | TRBD1
CASSLGDSHSYEQYF | TGTGCCAGCAGCTTGGGAGACAGCCACTCCTACGAGCAGTACTTC | 15 | TRBJ2-7 | - | TRBV7-6 | -
CASRHRQSGNTIYF | TGTGCCAGCAGGCATAGACAGTCTGGAAACACCATATATTTT | 14 | TRBJ1-3 | - | TRBV6-5 | -
CASSLDRTYEQYF | TGTGCCAGCAGCTTAGACAGAACCTACGAGCAGTACTTC | 13 | TRBJ2-7 | - | TRBV13 | -
CASSLGGQGSYEQYF | TGTGCCAGCAGCTTAGGAGGACAGGGTAGCTACGAGCAGTACTTC | 15 | TRBJ2-7 | - | TRBV7-6 | TRBD1
CASSLAGLHEESYNEQFF | TGTGCCAGCAGCTTAGCGGGACTCCACGAGGAGTCCTACAATGAGCAGTTCTTC | 18 | TRBJ2-1 | - | TRBV7-6 | -
CASRTPGLAGGTGELFF | TGTGCCAGCAGAACCCCCGGACTAGCGGGAGGAACCGGGGAGCTGTTTTTT | 17 | TRBJ2-2 | - | TRBV28 | TRBD2
CASSLGVISDYEQYF | TGTGCCAGCAGCCTAGGGGTCATCTCAGACTACGAGCAGTACTTC | 15 | TRBJ2-7 | - | TRBV7-8 | -
CASSYDYNYEQYF | TGTGCCAGCAGTTATGACTATAACTACGAGCAGTACTTC | 13 | TRBJ2-7 | - | TRBV5-6 | -
CASSDGSSYEQYF | TGCGCCAGCAGCGATGGGAGCTCCTACGAGCAGTACTTC | 13 | TRBJ2-7 | - | TRBV5-1 | -
CASSAMSGGMDGYTF | TGTGCCAGCAGCGCAATGTCGGGGGGCATGGATGGCTACACCTTC | 15 | TRBJ1-2 | - | TRBV9 | -
CASSLGGGSMYNEQFF | TGTGCCAGCAGCTTAGGGGGGGGGAGTATGTACAATGAGCAGTTCTTC | 16 | TRBJ2-1 | - | TRBV7-6 | TRBD2
CASSLFPTGSYNEQFF | TGTGCCAGCAGCTTATTCCCGACAGGGAGCTACAATGAGCAGTTCTTC | 16 | TRBJ2-1 | - | TRBV7-9 | TRBD1
CASSYEDGSYEQYF | TGTGCCAGTAGTTACGAGGACGGTTCCTACGAGCAGTACTTC | 14 | TRBJ2-7 | - | TRBV19 | -
CASSLGWLAGDRGEQYF | TGCGCCAGCAGCTTGGGATGGCTAGCGGGGGACCGCGGGGAGCAGTACTTC | 17 | TRBJ2-7 | - | TRBV5-1 | TRBD2